Listed here is a single T cell receptor (beta chain). Antigen specificity is unknown. Then a second PCR, running roughly 7 to 11 cycles, was carried out with a sample-barcoded 5' primer and a J-beta primer mix. Samples each returned at least 2.5 million CDR3-containing paired-end reads. One entry per CDR3 protein results from TCRdb running MiXCR on the 5' RACE reads. The table lists 500,000 to 700,000 distinct CDR3 sequences, about 30% of them singletons. The ends were cut back, 7 bases at V and 10 bases at J, with 8 bases in the middle. Per the germline V gene, CDR1 is SQVTM and CDR2 is ANQGSEA. The CDR3 is 9 amino acids. Sample donors were healthy Caucasian individuals that came from Russia, aged 6 to 90. Isolation recovered at least 6.5 million PBMCs from every sample. This record comes from a study of blood T cells in healthy people across ages. Study conclusions and caveats: From one million sequenced T cells, diversity estimates were lower bounds.

V is TRBV29-1 and J is TRBJ2-1; no definite D call. The source material was blood. This sequence originates from an elderly woman in good health. The CDR3 coding sequence is TGCAGCGCCGAGTACGAGCAGTTCTTC. This gives the protein CSAEYEQFF.